This entry lists 13 T cell receptor beta chains sequenced from one sample in a study of T cell repertoires in cytomegalovirus infection (dated by TCRdb to the late 2010s). The sample's treatment or condition label, in plain terms: in vitro stimulation with specific CMV peptide epitopes to enrich CMV-specific T cells. Their cognate antigens are unknown. The listed sequencing device is Illumina HiSeq 1500. Through fastp at Q25 and MiXCR, TCRdb rebuilt clones from the public reads, retaining in-frame beta chains. All rows with the same CDR3 protein become a single entry with the most common DNA and genes. The sample contains approximately 260,000 distinct CDR3 sequences, less than 25% of them found a single time. About 21% of the sample belongs to the ten largest clones. The sequencing used cultured PBMCs, collected from culture after CMV antigen stimulation. The receptors stem from a human donor in good health (CMV status not recorded). Some clones in this sample may be carry-over from other donors' samples.

This clonotype has more than one count but fewer than ten. The genes are TRBV7-2 and TRBJ2-7; 12 bases are a match to TRBD2. V trimming: 5 bases; J trimming: 4 bases; junction bases outside the gene matches: 6. The CDR3 extends over 15 amino acids. Germline values: CDR1 SGHTA, CDR2 FQGNSA. Here the CDR3 DNA reads TGTGCCAGCAGCCCGACTAGCGGGAGTGGTTACGAGCAGTACTTC. Protein: CASSPTSGSGYEQYF.

The chain carries TRBV7-2 and TRBJ2-1; 9 bases match TRBD2. This CDR3 is built from 18 residues. J gave up 8 bases and V 3 bases, and 17 bases lay outside the gene matches. The V gene's germline CDR1 is SGHTA and CDR2 FQGNSA. CDR3 loop: CASSLAGASGAYRDEQFF. In nucleotides, the CDR3 is TGTGCCAGCAGCTTGGCGGGGGCTAGCGGGGCCTACAGGGATGAGCAGTTCTTC.

Only a few counts were recorded for this clonotype. J is TRBJ2-1 and V is TRBV5-1; D is perhaps TRBD2 (5 bases). Trimming stripped 5 bases from V and 0 bases from J, with 9 bases between. This CDR3 comprises 14 residues. CDR1 SGHRS and CDR2 YFSETQ come from the germline V gene. CDR3 coding DNA: TGCGCCAGCAGGGACTGGAGCTCCTACAATGAGCAGTTCTTC. The encoded protein is CASRDWSSYNEQFF.

This clonotype was counted between two and nine times. This CDR3 is CASSPLGLAGAANTGELFF. The CDR3 DNA sequence: TGCGCCAGCAGCCCTCTGGGACTAGCGGGAGCCGCGAACACCGGGGAGCTGTTTTTT. This chain connects TRBV4-1 to TRBJ2-2, with 14 positions matching TRBD2. The ends lost 4 bases at V and 0 bases at J; junction bases unmatched: 7. Per germline, CDR1 MGHRA and CDR2 YSYEKL. The CDR3 runs 19 residues.

In DNA, the CDR3 is TGTGCCTGGAGTGCCCTAGCGGGAAGCGAGCAGTACTTC. Protein product: CAWSALAGSEQYF. The chain is built from TRBV30 and TRBJ2-7; 9 nucleotides match TRBD2. This CDR3 contains 13 residues. The V and J ends lost 1 base and 6 bases, in that order; junction bases with no gene match: 4. The V gene's germline CDR1 is GTSNPN and CDR2 SVGIG (reference sequence).

A few counts support this clonotype. This chain joins TRBV6-5 and TRBJ2-3, with 10 positions matching TRBD2. This CDR3 is built from 20 residues. V gave up 6 bases and J gave up 3 bases; unmatched junction bases: 21. CDR1 MNHEY and CDR2 SVGAGI come from the germline V gene. CDR3 sequence: CASSYLFRHGLAEGTDTQYF. The CDR3 region has the DNA TGTGCCAGCAGCTACCTGTTTCGCCACGGACTAGCGGAGGGAACAGATACGCAGTATTTT.

The chain uses TRBV6-5 and TRBJ1-4; a weak D match, TRBD1 (6 bases). Trimming pared 5 bases from V and 4 bases from J, leaving 17 bases between. The CDR3 is made up of 16 amino acids. Germline CDR1 reads MNHEY; CDR2 reads SVGAGI. CDR3 sequence (DNA): TGTGCCAGCAGTGAGCAGACAGGACCTCTTAATGAAAAACTGTTTTTT. Encoded protein: CASSEQTGPLNEKLFF.

The chain combines TRBV12-3 or TRBV12-4 with TRBJ2-3; TRBD2 matches at 7 bases. With V trimmed by 1 base and J by 1 base, 2 bases remained unmatched. This CDR3 is 15 amino acids long. The CDR3 coding sequence is TGTGCCAGCAGTTTAGGGGACTACGGCACAGATACGCAGTATTTT. It codes for CASSLGDYGTDTQYF.

This clonotype was seen more than once but under ten times. The chain combines TRBV7-9 with TRBJ1-4; D possibly corresponds to TRBD1 (5 bases). The CDR3 sequence is 13 residues long. The V gene's germline CDR1 is SEHNR and CDR2 FQNEAQ (reference sequence). Trimming took off 2 bases at V and 8 bases at J, with 9 bases between the two ends. The chain's CDR3 is CASSLQGWEKLFF. CDR3 coding DNA: TGTGCCAGCAGCTTACAGGGATGGGAAAAACTGTTTTTT.

This clonotype was detected ten times or more. The chain joins TRBV10-2 to TRBJ1-5, with D perhaps TRBD1 (6 bases). Per germline, CDR1 WSHSY and CDR2 SAAADI. The CDR3 is made up of 18 amino acids. Trimming removed 3 bases from V and 3 bases from J, with 21 bases in between. The DNA for the CDR3 is TGCGCCAGCAGTGATGTATACTCTACAGGGACCTTCAATCAGCCCCAGCATTTT. Translating gives CASSDVYSTGTFNQPQHF.

V usage is TRBV7-9 and J usage is TRBJ1-1; the D is unclear. Per germline, CDR1 SEHNR and CDR2 FQNEAQ (reference sequence). V gave up 5 bases and J gave up 2 bases, with 12 bases separating them. The CDR3 contains 14 residues. The CDR3 bases are TGTGCCAGCAGCCCGGCAGCGCGAAACACTGAAGCTTTCTTT. Protein sequence: CASSPAARNTEAFF.

This chain links TRBV11-1 with TRBJ2-2; the match to TRBD1 covers 7 bases. Germline V lookup: CDR1 SGHAT, CDR2 FQDESV (reference sequence). The trim removed 5 bases at V and 11 bases at J, leaving 14 bases unmatched. The CDR3 loop spans 15 amino acids. CDR3 protein: CASSITGTVSFELFF. In nucleotides, the CDR3 is TGTGCCAGCAGCATAACCGGGACAGTCTCCTTTGAGCTGTTTTTT.

Ten or more counts support this clonotype. The CDR3 nucleotides read TGTGCCAGCAGCCCACCGGGCCATAGCTCCTACAATGAGCAGTTCTTC. Protein sequence: CASSPPGHSSYNEQFF. The chain is built from TRBV11-3 and TRBJ2-1; no clear D. The germline V gene encodes CDR1 SGHNT and CDR2 YENEEA. The germline V and J ends were trimmed by 5 bases and 0 bases, with 14 bases remaining between them. The CDR3 extends over 16 amino acids.